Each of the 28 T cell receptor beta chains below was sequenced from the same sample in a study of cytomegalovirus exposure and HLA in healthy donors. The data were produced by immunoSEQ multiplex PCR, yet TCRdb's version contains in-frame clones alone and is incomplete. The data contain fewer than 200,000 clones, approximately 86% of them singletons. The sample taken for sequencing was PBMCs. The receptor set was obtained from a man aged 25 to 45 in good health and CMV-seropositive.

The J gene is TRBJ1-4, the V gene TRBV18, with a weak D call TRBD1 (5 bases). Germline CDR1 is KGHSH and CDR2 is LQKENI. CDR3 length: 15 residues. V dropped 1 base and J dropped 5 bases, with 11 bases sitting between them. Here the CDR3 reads CASSPLGRGNEKLFF. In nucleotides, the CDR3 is TGTGCCAGCTCACCACTGGGACGGGGAAATGAAAAACTGTTTTTT. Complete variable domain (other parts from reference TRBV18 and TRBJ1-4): NAGVMQNPRHLVRRRGQEARLRCSPMKGHSHVYWYRQLPEEGLKFMVYLQKENIIDESGMPKERFSAEFPKEGPSILRIQQVVRGDSAAYFCASSPLGRGNEKLFFGSGTQLSVL.

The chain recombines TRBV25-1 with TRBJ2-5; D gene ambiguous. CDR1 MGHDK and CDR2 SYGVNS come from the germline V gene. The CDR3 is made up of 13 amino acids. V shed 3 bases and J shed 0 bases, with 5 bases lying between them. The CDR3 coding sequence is TGTGCCAGCAGTGAGGGCAACCAAGAGACCCAGTACTTC. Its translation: CASSEGNQETQYF.

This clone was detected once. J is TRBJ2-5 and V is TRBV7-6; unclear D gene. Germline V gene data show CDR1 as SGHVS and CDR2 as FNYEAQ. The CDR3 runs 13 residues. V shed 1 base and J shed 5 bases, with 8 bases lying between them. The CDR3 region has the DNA TGTGCCAGCAGCTTAGGGCTAGTTGAGACCCAGTACTTC. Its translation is CASSLGLVETQYF.

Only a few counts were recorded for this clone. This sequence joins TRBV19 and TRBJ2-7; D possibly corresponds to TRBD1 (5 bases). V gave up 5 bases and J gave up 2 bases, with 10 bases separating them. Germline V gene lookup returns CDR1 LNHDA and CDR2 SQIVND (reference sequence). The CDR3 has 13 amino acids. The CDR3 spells CASSAGFAYEQYF. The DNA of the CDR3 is TGTGCCAGTAGTGCAGGGTTCGCCTACGAGCAGTACTTC.

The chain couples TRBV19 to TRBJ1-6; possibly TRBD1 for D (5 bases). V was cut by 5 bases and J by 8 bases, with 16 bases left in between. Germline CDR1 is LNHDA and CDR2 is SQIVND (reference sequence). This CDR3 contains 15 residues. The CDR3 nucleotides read TGTGCCAGTAGTCGTGGTGAGGGGCGGCATTCACCCCTCCACTTT. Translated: CASSRGEGRHSPLHF.

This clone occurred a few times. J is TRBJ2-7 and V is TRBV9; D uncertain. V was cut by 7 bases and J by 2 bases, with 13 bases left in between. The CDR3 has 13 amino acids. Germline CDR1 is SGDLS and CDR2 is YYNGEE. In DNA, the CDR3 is TGTGCCAGCCGCAGGACGCCAGCCTACGAGCAGTACTTC. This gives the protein CASRRTPAYEQYF.

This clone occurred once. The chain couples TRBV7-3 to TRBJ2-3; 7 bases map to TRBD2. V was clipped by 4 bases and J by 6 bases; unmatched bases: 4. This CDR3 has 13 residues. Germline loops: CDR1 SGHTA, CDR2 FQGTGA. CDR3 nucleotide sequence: TGTGCCAGCAGCTCTAGCGGAGGGGATACGCAGTATTTT. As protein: CASSSSGGDTQYF.

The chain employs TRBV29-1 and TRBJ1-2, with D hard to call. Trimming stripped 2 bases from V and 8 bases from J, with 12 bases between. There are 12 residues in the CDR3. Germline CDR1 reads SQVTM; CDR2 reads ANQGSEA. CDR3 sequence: CSVERESRGYTF. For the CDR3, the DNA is TGCAGCGTTGAAAGGGAAAGTCGAGGCTACACCTTC.

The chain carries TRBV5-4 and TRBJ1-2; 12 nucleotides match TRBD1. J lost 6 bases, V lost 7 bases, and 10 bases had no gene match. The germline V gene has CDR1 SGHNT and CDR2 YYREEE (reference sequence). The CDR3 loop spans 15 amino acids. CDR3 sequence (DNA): TGTGCCAGCTTTAATCCGGGACAGGGGGCCGATGGCTACACCTTC. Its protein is CASFNPGQGADGYTF.

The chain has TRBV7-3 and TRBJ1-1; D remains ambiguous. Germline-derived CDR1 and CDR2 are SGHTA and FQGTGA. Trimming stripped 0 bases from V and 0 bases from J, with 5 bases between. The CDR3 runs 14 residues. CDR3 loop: CASSLTAVNTEAFF. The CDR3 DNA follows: TGTGCCAGCAGCTTAACTGCGGTGAACACTGAAGCTTTCTTT.

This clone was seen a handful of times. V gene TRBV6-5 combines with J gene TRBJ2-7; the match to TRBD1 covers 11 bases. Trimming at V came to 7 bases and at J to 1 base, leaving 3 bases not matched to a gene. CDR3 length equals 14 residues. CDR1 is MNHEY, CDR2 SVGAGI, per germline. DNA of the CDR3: TGTGCCAGCAAGGGACAGGGGGTATCCTACGAGCAGTACTTC. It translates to CASKGQGVSYEQYF.

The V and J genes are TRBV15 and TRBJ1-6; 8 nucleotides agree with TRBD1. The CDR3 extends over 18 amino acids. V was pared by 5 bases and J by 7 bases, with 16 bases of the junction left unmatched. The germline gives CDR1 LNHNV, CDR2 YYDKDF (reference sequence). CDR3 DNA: TGTGCCACCAGCTTTAAGAGGAGGGCAGGGGGCCGAAATTCACCCCTCCACTTT. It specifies CATSFKRRAGGRNSPLHF.

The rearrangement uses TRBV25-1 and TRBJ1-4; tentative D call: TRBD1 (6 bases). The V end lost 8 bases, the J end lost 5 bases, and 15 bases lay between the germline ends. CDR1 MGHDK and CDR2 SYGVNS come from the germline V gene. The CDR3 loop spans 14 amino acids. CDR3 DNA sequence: TGTGCCAGCTCGACAGGTTCGGCAAATGAAAAACTGTTTTTT. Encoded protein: CASSTGSANEKLFF.

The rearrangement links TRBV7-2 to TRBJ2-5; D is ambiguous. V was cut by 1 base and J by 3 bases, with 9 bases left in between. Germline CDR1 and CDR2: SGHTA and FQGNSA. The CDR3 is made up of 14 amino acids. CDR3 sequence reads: CASSLVVGEETQYF. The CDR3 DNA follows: TGTGCCAGCAGCTTAGTTGTCGGCGAAGAGACCCAGTACTTC.

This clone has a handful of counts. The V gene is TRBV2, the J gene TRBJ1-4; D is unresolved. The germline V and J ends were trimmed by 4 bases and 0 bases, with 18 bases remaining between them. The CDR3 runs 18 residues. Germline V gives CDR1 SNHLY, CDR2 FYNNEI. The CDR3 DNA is TGTGCCAGCAGTGTCGAAGAGCACCTAGTTGCAACTAATGAAAAACTGTTTTTT. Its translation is CASSVEEHLVATNEKLFF.

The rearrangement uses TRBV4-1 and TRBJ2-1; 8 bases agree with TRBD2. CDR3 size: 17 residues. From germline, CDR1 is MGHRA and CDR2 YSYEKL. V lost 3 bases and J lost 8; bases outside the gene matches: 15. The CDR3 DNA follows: TGCGCCAGCAGCCACGACCGACGGGGGGGCATTTCGGATGAGCAGTTCTTC. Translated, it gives CASSHDRRGGISDEQFF.

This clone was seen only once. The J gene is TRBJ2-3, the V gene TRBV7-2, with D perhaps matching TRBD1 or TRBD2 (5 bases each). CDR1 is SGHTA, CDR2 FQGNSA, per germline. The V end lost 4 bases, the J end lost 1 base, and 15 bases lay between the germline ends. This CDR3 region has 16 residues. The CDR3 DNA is TGTGCCAGCAGCTCCCCCGGGACGGTGGGCACAGATACGCAGTATTTT. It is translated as CASSSPGTVGTDTQYF.

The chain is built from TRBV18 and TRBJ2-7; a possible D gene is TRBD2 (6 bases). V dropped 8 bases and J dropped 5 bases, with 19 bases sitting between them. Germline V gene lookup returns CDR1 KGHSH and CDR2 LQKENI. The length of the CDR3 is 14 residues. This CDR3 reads CASGRRGTLDEQYF. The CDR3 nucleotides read TGTGCCAGCGGTAGACGGGGGACGTTGGACGAGCAGTACTTC.

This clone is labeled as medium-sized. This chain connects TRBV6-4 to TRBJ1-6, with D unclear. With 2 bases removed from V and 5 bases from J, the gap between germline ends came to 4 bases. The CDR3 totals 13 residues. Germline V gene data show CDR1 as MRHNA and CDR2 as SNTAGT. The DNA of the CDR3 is TGTGCCAGCAGTGACAGGGATAATTCACCCCTCCACTTT. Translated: CASSDRDNSPLHF.

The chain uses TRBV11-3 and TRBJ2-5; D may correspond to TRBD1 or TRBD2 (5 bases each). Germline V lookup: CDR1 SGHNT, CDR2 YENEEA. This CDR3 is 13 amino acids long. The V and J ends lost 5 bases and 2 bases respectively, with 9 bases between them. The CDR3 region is CASSPGRQETQYF. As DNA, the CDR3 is TGTGCCAGCAGCCCGGGGCGACAAGAGACCCAGTACTTC.

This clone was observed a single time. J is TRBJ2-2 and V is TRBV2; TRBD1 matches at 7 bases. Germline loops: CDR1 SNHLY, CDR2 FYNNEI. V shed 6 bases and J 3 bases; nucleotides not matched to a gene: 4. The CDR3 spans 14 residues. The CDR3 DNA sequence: TGTGCCAGCAGCGGGACAGAGGACACCGGGGAGCTGTTTTTT. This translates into CASSGTEDTGELFF.

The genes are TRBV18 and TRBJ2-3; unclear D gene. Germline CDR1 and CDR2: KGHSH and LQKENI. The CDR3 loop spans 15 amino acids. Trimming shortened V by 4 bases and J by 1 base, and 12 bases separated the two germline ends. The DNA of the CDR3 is TGTGCCAGCTCACAAAACAGTGAAGGCACAGATACGCAGTATTTT. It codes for CASSQNSEGTDTQYF.

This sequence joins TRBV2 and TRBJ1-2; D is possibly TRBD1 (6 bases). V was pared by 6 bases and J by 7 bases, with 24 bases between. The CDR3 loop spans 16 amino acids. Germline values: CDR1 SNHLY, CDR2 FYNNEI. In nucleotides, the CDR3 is TGTGCCAGCAGCATTCAACCGCGGGACACGTACCGTGGCTACACCTTC. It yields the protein CASSIQPRDTYRGYTF.

CDR3 bases: TGTGCCAGCAGTCGGTCTACTGAGCAGTTCTTC. Amino acid sequence: CASSRSTEQFF. The V call is TRBV6-5, the J call TRBJ2-1; D gene uncertain. There are 11 residues in the CDR3. The V gene's germline CDR1 is MNHEY and CDR2 SVGAGI. V lost 5 bases and J 9 bases, leaving 8 bases between the germline ends.

The CDR3 spells CASSQEVQGLLNTEAFF. The CDR3 DNA is TGTGCCAGCAGCCAAGAGGTCCAGGGTCTATTGAACACTGAAGCTTTCTTT. V and J are TRBV14 and TRBJ1-1; TRBD1 is a possible D gene (5 bases). This CDR3 has 17 amino acids. V was trimmed by 0 bases and J by 0 bases, leaving 14 bases between them. Germline V gene lookup returns CDR1 SGHDN and CDR2 FVKESK.

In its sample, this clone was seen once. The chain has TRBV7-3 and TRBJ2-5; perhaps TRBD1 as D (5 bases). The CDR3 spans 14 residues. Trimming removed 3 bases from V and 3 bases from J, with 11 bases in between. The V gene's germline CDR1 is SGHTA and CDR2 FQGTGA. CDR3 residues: CASSLHGAKETQYF. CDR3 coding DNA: TGTGCCAGCAGCTTGCATGGGGCTAAAGAGACCCAGTACTTC.

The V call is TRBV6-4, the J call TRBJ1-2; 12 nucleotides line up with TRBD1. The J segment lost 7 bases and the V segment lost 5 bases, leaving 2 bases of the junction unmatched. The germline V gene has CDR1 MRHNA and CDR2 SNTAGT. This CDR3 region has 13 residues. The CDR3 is CASSRDRGLGYTF. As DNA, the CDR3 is TGTGCCAGCAGTAGGGACAGGGGGCTTGGCTACACCTTC.

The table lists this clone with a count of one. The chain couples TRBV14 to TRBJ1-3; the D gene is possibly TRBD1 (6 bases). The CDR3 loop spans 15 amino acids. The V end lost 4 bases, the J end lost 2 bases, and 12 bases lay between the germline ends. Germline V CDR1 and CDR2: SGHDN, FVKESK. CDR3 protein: CASSLTGFPGNTIYF. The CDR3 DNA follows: TGTGCCAGCAGCCTTACAGGGTTCCCTGGAAACACCATATATTTT.